The 32 T cell receptor beta chains below come from one sample, sequenced in a study of blood T cell repertoires in COVID-19. Only in-frame clones appear in the TCRdb table, and some are missing; sequencing was by immunoSEQ multiplex PCR. The sample consists of 250,000 or so clones, around 81% of them appearing once. The sample was PBMCs or T cells enriched from blood (not recorded which). Receptor source: a man aged 50-60 years who had recovered from COVID-19.

In the case of this clone: The same CDR3 arises from other DNA sequences in this sample as well. J is TRBJ2-6 and V is TRBV5-1; no clear D gene. With 0 bases removed from V and 0 bases from J, the gap between germline ends came to 7 bases. The germline CDR1 and CDR2 sequences are SGHRS and YFSETQ. This CDR3 has 16 amino acids. Here the CDR3 reads CASSLAGSSGANVLTF. In nucleotides, the CDR3 is TGCGCCAGCAGCTTGGCCGGGTCCTCTGGGGCCAACGTCCTGACTTTC.

This chain links TRBV5-1 with TRBJ2-3; 7 positions agree with TRBD1. Germline V gene lookup returns CDR1 SGHRS and CDR2 YFSETQ. With 4 bases clipped from V and 7 bases from J, the junction kept 6 bases outside the gene matches. This CDR3 is 13 amino acids long. CDR3 nucleotide sequence: TGCGCCAGCAGCGTAGACAGGGCAAATACGCAGTATTTT. Translation gives CASSVDRANTQYF.

The V call is TRBV7-8, the J call TRBJ2-1; 9 nucleotides match TRBD2. Trimming removed 3 bases from V and 10 bases from J; junction bases left unmatched: 7. The length of the CDR3 is 14 residues. Germline CDR1 is SGHVS and CDR2 is FQNEAQ. CDR3 in amino acids: CASSFTGTSREQFF. The DNA for the CDR3 is TGTGCCAGCAGCTTCACCGGGACTAGCAGAGAGCAGTTCTTC.

CDR3 sequence reads: CASSVAGNQPQHF. CDR3 nucleotide sequence: TGTGCCAGCAGTGTTGCAGGGAATCAGCCCCAGCATTTT. This chain uses TRBV2 with TRBJ1-5; D might be TRBD1 (5 bases). This CDR3 is 13 amino acids long. Germline CDR1 SNHLY, CDR2 FYNNEI. The ends were cut back, 4 bases at V and 4 bases at J, with 8 bases in the middle.

This clone was seen only a few times. The chain couples TRBV11-3 to TRBJ2-7; D is undetermined. Trimming left V 4 bases short and J 1 base short, with 11 bases between. Germline V gene sequence: CDR1 SGHNT, CDR2 YENEEA. The CDR3 is 14 amino acids. CDR3 DNA: TGTGCCAGCAGCTCCGACTCCTCTTCCTACGAGCAGTACTTC. It yields the protein CASSSDSSSYEQYF. The whole variable domain, filled in from reference TRBV11-3 and TRBJ2-7, reads EAGVVQSPRYKIIEKKQPVAFWCNPISGHNTLYWYLQNLGQGPELLIRYENEEAVDDSQLPKDRFSAERLKGVDSTLKIQPAELGDSAVYLCASSSDSSSYEQYFGPGTRLTVT.

A single count supports this clone. At one end, the junction sequence differs from germline, possibly due to a read error. This chain links TRBV3-1 (or the pseudogene TRBV3-2) with TRBJ1-6; 7 bases match TRBD1. The CDR3 spans 14 residues. CDR1 and CDR2 from the germline V gene are LGHDT and YNNKEL (reference sequence). The CDR3 nucleotides are TGTGCCAGCAGGCAAGGGGGCAGGAATTCACCCCTCCACTTT. It yields the protein CASRQGGRNSPLHF.

The gene calls are TRBV3-1 (or the pseudogene TRBV3-2) and TRBJ2-7, with D unresolved. CDR1 and CDR2 (germline): LGHDT, YNNKEL (reference sequence). The V end was cut by 1 base, the J end by 2 bases, with 12 bases between. This CDR3 has 15 residues. CDR3: CASSQVFSSPYEQYF. CDR3 DNA: TGTGCCAGCAGCCAAGTTTTTTCTAGTCCCTACGAGCAGTACTTC.

The rearrangement links TRBV6-5 to TRBJ2-7; TRBD1 is a possible D gene (8 bases). V lost 0 bases and J 3 bases, leaving 15 bases between the germline ends. The CDR3 covers 16 residues. The germline gives CDR1 MNHEY, CDR2 SVGAGI. The CDR3 protein is CASSYSTSGTGYEQYF. In nucleotides, the CDR3 is TGTGCCAGCAGTTACTCGACCAGCGGGACAGGCTACGAGCAGTACTTC.

This clone has more than one count but fewer than ten. The chain combines TRBV28 with TRBJ2-1, with 7 nucleotides matching TRBD1. The germline CDR1 and CDR2 sequences are MDHEN and SYDVKM. This CDR3 spans 12 amino acids. Trimming removed 5 bases from V and 10 bases from J; junction bases left unmatched: 5. The CDR3 reads CASSIPGQEQFF. The DNA of the CDR3 is TGTGCCAGCAGTATACCGGGACAGGAGCAGTTCTTC.

The chain employs TRBV6-4 and TRBJ2-2, with TRBD2 identical over 10 bases. Germline V gives CDR1 MRHNA, CDR2 SNTAGT. Unmatched junction bases numbered 16, after V lost 5 bases and J lost 7 bases. CDR3 length: 18 amino acids. The CDR3 sequence: CASSLRPLLAGIIGELFF. The CDR3 DNA reads TGTGCCAGCAGTCTCCGACCCCTACTAGCGGGAATAATCGGGGAGCTGTTTTTT.

J is TRBJ1-2 and V is TRBV20-1, with D possibly matching TRBD1 (6 bases). This CDR3 has 13 amino acids. V was trimmed by 3 bases and J by 4 bases, leaving 12 bases between them. Germline CDR1 and CDR2: DFQATT and SNEGSKA (reference sequence). CDR3 sequence reads: CSASAAGAYGYTF. The CDR3 DNA is TGCAGTGCTAGTGCGGCAGGGGCCTATGGCTACACCTTC.

V usage is TRBV9 and J usage is TRBJ1-2, with a weak D call TRBD1 (6 bases). Per germline, CDR1 SGDLS and CDR2 YYNGEE. V dropped 3 bases and J dropped 6 bases, with 18 bases sitting between them. CDR3 length: 15 amino acids. CDR3 sequence: CASSDEDRSLDGYTF. CDR3 DNA sequence: TGTGCCAGCAGCGACGAAGACAGGAGTCTCGATGGCTACACCTTC. Complete variable domain (other parts from reference TRBV9 and TRBJ1-2): DSGVTQTPKHLITATGQRVTLRCSPRSGDLSVYWYQQSLDQGLQFLIQYYNGEERAKGNILERFSAQQFPDLHSELNLSSLELGDSALYFCASSDEDRSLDGYTFGSGTRLTVV.

This clone was seen many times. The V call is TRBV9, the J call TRBJ1-2; no reliable D call. Germline loops: CDR1 SGDLS, CDR2 YYNGEE. V was shortened by 3 bases and J by 8 bases, with 17 bases between the two germline ends. CDR3 length equals 14 residues. CDR3 in DNA: TGTGCCAGCAGCGCCAAGGGAGGATCTGGGGGCTACACCTTC. Its translation: CASSAKGGSGGYTF. Full variable domain (missing parts from reference TRBV9 and TRBJ1-2): DSGVTQTPKHLITATGQRVTLRCSPRSGDLSVYWYQQSLDQGLQFLIQYYNGEERAKGNILERFSAQQFPDLHSELNLSSLELGDSALYFCASSAKGGSGGYTFGSGTRLTVV.

The rearrangement joins TRBV2 to TRBJ1-1; 9 bases line up with TRBD1. The trim removed 6 bases at V and 5 bases at J, leaving 13 bases unmatched. Germline assignment: CDR1 SNHLY and CDR2 FYNNEI. The CDR3 extends over 16 amino acids. CDR3: CASRRPQGQGGTEAFF. The CDR3, as DNA: TGTGCCAGCAGACGCCCTCAGGGACAGGGAGGTACTGAAGCTTTCTTT.

The V gene is TRBV3-1 (or the pseudogene TRBV3-2), the J gene TRBJ1-2; D gene ambiguous. Germline assignment: CDR1 LGHDT and CDR2 YNNKEL (reference sequence). V was trimmed by 0 bases and J by 7 bases, leaving 15 bases between them. The length of the CDR3 is 15 residues. The CDR3 DNA reads TGTGCCAGCAGCCAAGATTGGCAGAGTACGGGTGGCTACACCTTC. Protein: CASSQDWQSTGGYTF.

The chain links TRBV19 to TRBJ1-5; the D gene is possibly TRBD1 (5 bases). Between the trimmed V and J ends, which lost 6 bases and 4 bases, there was a span of 19 bases. Looked up from germline, CDR1 is LNHDA and CDR2 is SQIVND (reference sequence). The CDR3 is made up of 16 amino acids. The CDR3 reads CASSTPGRGINQPQHF. DNA for the CDR3: TGTGCCAGTAGCACCCCGGGGCGGGGCATTAATCAGCCCCAGCATTTT.

The rearrangement uses TRBV6-5 and TRBJ1-2; D unclear. Per the germline V gene, CDR1 is MNHEY and CDR2 is SVGAGI. CDR3 length equals 14 residues. V lost 7 bases and J 4 bases, leaving 16 bases between the germline ends. CDR3 region: CASTLNRDGYGYTF. The CDR3 region has the DNA TGTGCCAGCACTTTAAACAGAGACGGCTATGGCTACACCTTC.

The CDR3 coding sequence is TGTGCCAGCAGCTCCCAGGGGGGCACAGATACGCAGTATTTT. Translation: CASSSQGGTDTQYF. The chain carries TRBV7-2 and TRBJ2-3, with TRBD1 identical over 7 bases. Germline trimming cut 4 bases from V and 1 base from J; bases unmatched to any gene: 2. Germline CDR1 SGHTA, CDR2 FQGNSA. This CDR3 region has 14 residues.

V usage is TRBV28 and J usage is TRBJ1-5, with TRBD1 identical over 7 bases. Germline V lookup: CDR1 MDHEN, CDR2 SYDVKM. Trimming removed 7 bases from V and 7 bases from J; junction bases left unmatched: 10. The CDR3 has 14 amino acids. In DNA form, the CDR3 reads TGTGCCAGCAACCGGGGTACAGGGGTACAGCCCCAGCATTTT. It encodes CASNRGTGVQPQHF. The variable domain in full, completed from reference TRBV28 and TRBJ1-5, reads DVKVTQSSRYLVKRTGEKVFLECVQDMDHENMFWYRQDPGLGLRLIYFSYDVKMKEKGDIPEGYSVSREKKERFSLILESASTNQTSMYLCASNRGTGVQPQHFGDGTRLSIL.

V and J are TRBV4-2 and TRBJ2-5; D is unresolved. Germline V gives CDR1 LGHNA, CDR2 YNFKEQ. Trimming cost V 1 base and J 7 bases, with 7 bases left between them. The CDR3 extends over 12 amino acids. This CDR3 is CASSQGGGTQYF. Written as DNA, the CDR3 is TGTGCCAGCAGCCAAGGAGGCGGGACCCAGTACTTC.

The rearrangement links TRBV18 to TRBJ1-5; 12 bases match TRBD1. CDR3 length: 16 amino acids. V shed 6 bases and J 6 bases; nucleotides not matched to a gene: 9. Germline loops: CDR1 KGHSH, CDR2 LQKENI. CDR3 DNA: TGTGCCAGCTCCCCGAGGGACAGGGGGCATGGTCAGCCCCAGCATTTT. This codes for CASSPRDRGHGQPQHF. The full variable domain, with the rest looked up from reference TRBV18 and TRBJ1-5, is NAGVMQNPRHLVRRRGQEARLRCSPMKGHSHVYWYRQLPEEGLKFMVYLQKENIIDESGMPKERFSAEFPKEGPSILRIQQVVRGDSAAYFCASSPRDRGHGQPQHFGDGTRLSIL.

The genes are TRBV12-3 or TRBV12-4 and TRBJ1-6, with D unclear. The ends were cut back, 3 bases at V and 7 bases at J, with 7 bases in the middle. The CDR3 runs to 13 residues. The CDR3 nucleotides are TGTGCCAGCAGTTTTAGTGAGAATTCACCCCTCCACTTT. It codes for CASSFSENSPLHF.

The V and J genes are TRBV5-8 and TRBJ2-2; D gene unclear. From germline, CDR1 is SGHTS and CDR2 YDEGEE. V was pared by 5 bases and J by 1 base, with 9 bases between. This CDR3 contains 14 residues. The CDR3, as DNA: TGTGCCAGCAGTCTCCGGGTGAACACCGGGGAGCTGTTTTTT. Amino acids: CASSLRVNTGELFF.

The V call is TRBV6-1, the J call TRBJ1-5; D uncertain. Deletions cut 2 bases from V and 5 bases from J, with 10 bases between. The CDR3 sequence is 14 residues long. CDR1 MNHNS and CDR2 SASEGT come from the germline V gene. CDR3 sequence: CASSEYAGYQPQHF. The CDR3 DNA reads TGTGCCAGCAGTGAATATGCAGGTTATCAGCCCCAGCATTTT.

This clone occurred many times. The chain couples TRBV10-3 to TRBJ1-4, with TRBD1 matching 9 bases. With V trimmed by 3 bases and J by 5 bases, 4 bases remained unmatched. CDR1 and CDR2 (germline): ENHRY, SYGVKD. The CDR3 spans 15 residues. CDR3: CAISDSGQGNEKLFF. In DNA, the CDR3 is TGTGCCATCAGTGACTCGGGACAGGGAAATGAAAAACTGTTTTTT.

The gene calls are TRBV7-9 and TRBJ1-2; 7 nucleotides match TRBD1. V was pared by 5 bases and J by 4 bases, with 16 bases of the junction left unmatched. Germline CDR1 is SEHNR and CDR2 is FQNEAQ (reference sequence). This CDR3 region has 17 residues. CDR3 coding DNA: TGTGCCAGCAGCCCGGGGACAGTAAACAACGGCGGCTATGGCTACACCTTC. Protein: CASSPGTVNNGGYGYTF. The whole variable domain, filled in from reference TRBV7-9 and TRBJ1-2, reads DTGVSQNPRHKITKRGQNVTFRCDPISEHNRLYWYRQTLGQGPEFLTYFQNEAQLEKSRLLSDRFSAERPKGSFSTLEIQRTEQGDSAMYLCASSPGTVNNGGYGYTFGSGTRLTVV.

This clone was detected only a few times. This CDR3 is CASSFLDEQYF. CDR3 DNA: TGTGCCAGCAGCTTCTTAGACGAGCAGTACTTC. The rearrangement uses TRBV5-4 and TRBJ2-7, with unresolved D. From germline, CDR1 is SGHNT and CDR2 YYREEE (reference sequence). CDR3 size: 11 residues. Trimming pared 2 bases from V and 5 bases from J, leaving 5 bases between.

This clone turned up a few times. The chain combines TRBV2 with TRBJ2-7; D unresolved. Germline V gives CDR1 SNHLY, CDR2 FYNNEI. The CDR3 extends over 10 amino acids. V was pared by 8 bases and J by 6 bases, with 8 bases between. This chain's CDR3 is CASFYPEQYF. CDR3 sequence (DNA): TGTGCCAGCTTTTATCCCGAGCAGTACTTC.

This clone showed up just a few times. The chain combines TRBV18 with TRBJ1-5; maybe TRBD1 (5 bases). The CDR3 runs to 15 residues. The ends were cut back, 6 bases at V and 4 bases at J, with 16 bases in the middle. Per germline, CDR1 KGHSH and CDR2 LQKENI. The CDR3 loop reads CASSPSGDWNQPQHF. CDR3 sequence (DNA): TGTGCCAGCTCTCCCTCGGGGGATTGGAATCAGCCCCAGCATTTT.

The rearrangement links TRBV5-4 to TRBJ1-4; a weak D match, TRBD1 (5 bases). Trimming shortened V by 4 bases and J by 5 bases, and 12 bases separated the two germline ends. The CDR3 is 14 residues long. CDR1 SGHNT and CDR2 YYREEE come from the germline V gene (reference sequence). The CDR3 DNA sequence: TGTGCCAGCAGCACCGACAGTCGGAATGAAAAACTGTTTTTT. Protein: CASSTDSRNEKLFF.

The chain joins TRBV3-1 (or the pseudogene TRBV3-2) to TRBJ2-3, with 7 bases that match TRBD2. CDR3 length: 14 residues. Trimming took 3 bases from V and 2 from J; bases not matched to a gene: 2. Germline V gene lookup returns CDR1 LGHDT and CDR2 YNNKEL (reference sequence). The CDR3 DNA is TGTGCCAGCAGCCAGGGGGGGTTCACAGATACGCAGTATTTT. It is translated as CASSQGGFTDTQYF.

This chain links TRBV7-9 with TRBJ1-1; TRBD1 might be the D (5 bases). V was trimmed by 2 bases and J by 0 bases, leaving 7 bases between them. The CDR3 contains 14 residues. In germline, CDR1 is SEHNR, CDR2 FQNEAQ (reference sequence). CDR3: CASSLQGLNTEAFF. The CDR3 bases are TGTGCCAGCAGCTTACAGGGCCTGAACACTGAAGCTTTCTTT.